This TCR beta chain came from a study of T cells after yellow fever vaccination. TCRdb analysed the 5' RACE reads with MiXCR anew, one entry per CDR3 protein. The top ten hold 17% of the sample, which has about 580,000 distinct CDR3 sequences, less than 20% seen once. The CDR3 runs to 14 residues. From germline, CDR1 is MGHRA and CDR2 YSYEKL. This receptor was identified in a man in his late teens or twenties who received the YFV17D yellow fever vaccine. The source material was PBMCs, sampled around 5 days after the first yellow fever vaccination. J is TRBJ2-7 and V is TRBV4-1; TRBD2 might be the D (6 bases). The CDR3 nucleotides are TGCGCCAGCATCCAAGCGAGGGGAGGCTACGAGCAGTACGTC. Amino acids: CASIQARGGYEQYV.